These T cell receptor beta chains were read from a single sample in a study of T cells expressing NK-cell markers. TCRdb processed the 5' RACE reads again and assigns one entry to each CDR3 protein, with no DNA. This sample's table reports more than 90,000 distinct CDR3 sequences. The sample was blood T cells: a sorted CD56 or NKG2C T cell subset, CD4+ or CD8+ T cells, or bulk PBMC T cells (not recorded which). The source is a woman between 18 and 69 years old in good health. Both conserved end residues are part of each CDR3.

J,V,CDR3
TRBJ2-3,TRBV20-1,CSATGDTDTQYF
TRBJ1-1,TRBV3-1,CASSQGDRGVKTEAFF
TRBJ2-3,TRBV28,CASSASNTQYF
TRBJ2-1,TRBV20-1,CSARARELLNEQFF
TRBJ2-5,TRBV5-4,CASSLSGLSETQYF
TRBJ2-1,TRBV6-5,CASSYSGTSGSGSYNEQFF
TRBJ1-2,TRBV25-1,CASSPQGVDGYTF
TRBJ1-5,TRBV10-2,CASSEWGASNQPQHF
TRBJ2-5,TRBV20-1,CSARGLAQETQYF
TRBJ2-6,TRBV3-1,CASSQSGLSGANVLTF
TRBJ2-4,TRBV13,CASSSDFGAKNIQYF
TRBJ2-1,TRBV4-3,CASSQERTDYNEQFF
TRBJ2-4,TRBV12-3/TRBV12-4,CASSSTTGVNIQYF
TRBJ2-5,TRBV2,CASSELGVLGYQETQYF
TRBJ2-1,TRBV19,CASRLLAGGPSEQFF
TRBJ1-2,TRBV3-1,CASSQDQIDWATARDYGYTF
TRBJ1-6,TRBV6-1,CAGTGTRLYNSPLHF
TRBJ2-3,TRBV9,CASSGGGLTDTQYF
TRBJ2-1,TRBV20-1,CSAPPLTGNSYNEQFF
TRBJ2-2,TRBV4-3,CASSQGVGELFF
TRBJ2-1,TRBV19,CASSIDSSRRDAYNEQFF
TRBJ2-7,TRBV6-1,CASVSRGRPYEQYF
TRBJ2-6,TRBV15,CATSSGGVLGANVLTF
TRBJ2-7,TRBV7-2,CASSLVTGFSYEQYF
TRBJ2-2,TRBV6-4,CASSVLAGGDTEELFF
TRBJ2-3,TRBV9,CASSVRTSGSHPTDTQYF
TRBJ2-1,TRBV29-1,CSVESTYNEQFF
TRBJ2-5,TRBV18,CASSPWPGGFQETQYF
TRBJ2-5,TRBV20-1,CSATLEETQYF